This T cell receptor (beta chain) comes out of a study of T cell clonotyping in hematopoietic cell transplantation. This CDR3 comprises 14 residues. Germline loops: CDR1 SGHKS, CDR2 YYEKEE (reference sequence). V lost 0 bases and J lost 0, with 5 bases in between. This table comes from immunoSEQ multiplex PCR, and its TCRdb copy is limited to in-frame clones, with some not included. Of approximately 9,000 clones listed, about four fifths are singletons. The sequence derives from a male patient in his sixties who had an allogeneic stem cell transplant from an unrelated donor, so the T cells may come from the graft donor. Some clones in this sample may be carry-over from other donors' samples. This sample comprised PBMCs, obtained at the time of graft-versus-host disease after allogeneic stem cell transplant. The genes are TRBV5-5 and TRBJ2-3; D gene ambiguous. As DNA, the CDR3 is TGTGCCAGCAGCTTGGTATATAGCACAGATACGCAGTATTTT. It yields the protein CASSLVYSTDTQYF.